This T cell receptor beta chain was sequenced in a study of blood T cell repertoires in COVID-19. In the study overall: From the United States, Italy and Spain came samples of acute and convalescent COVID-19.

CDR3 size: 12 residues. CDR1 and CDR2 from the germline V gene are SGDLS and YYNGEE. Trimming shortened V by 3 bases and J by 8 bases, and 11 bases separated the two germline ends. Profiled with immunoSEQ multiplex PCR; TCRdb holds only in-frame clones, not every one. In the table there are approximately 250,000 clones, roughly 88% of which are singletons. The material sequenced was PBMCs or T cells enriched from blood (not recorded which). This TCR came from a woman between 35 and 50 years old with acute COVID-19. The rearrangement joins TRBV9 to TRBJ1-2; no clear D. The CDR3 reads CASSAGEAGYTF. CDR3 sequence (DNA): TGTGCCAGCAGCGCGGGAGAGGCAGGCTACACCTTC.